The source of this T cell receptor beta chain is a study of cytomegalovirus exposure and HLA in healthy donors. The overall study: Samples from HLA-typed donors yielded some 85 million unique TCRs in an early data release.

Trimming took 6 bases from V and 7 from J; bases not matched to a gene: 15. CDR1 is MNHEY and CDR2 is SMNVEV in the germline V gene (reference sequence). This CDR3 contains 15 residues. Amplification used 60 Vbeta primers and 13 Jbeta primers. Profiled with immunoSEQ multiplex PCR; TCRdb holds only in-frame clones, not every one. The data show roughly 180,000 clones, 70% to 80% seen once. The gene calls are TRBV27 and TRBJ2-7, with 7 nucleotides matching TRBD2. The sequencing input was PBMCs. The source is a female donor in good health and CMV-seronegative. The CDR3: CASRGGTVEGGEQYF. CDR3 DNA: TGTGCCAGCAGGGGGGGGACGGTCGAAGGCGGAGAGCAGTACTTC.